This TCR beta chain appears in the sequencing data of a study of kidney transplant recipient with SARS-CoV-2 infection. V was pared by 5 bases and J by 4 bases, with 23 bases between. CDR3 length equals 17 residues. Per the germline V gene, CDR1 is SGHNT and CDR2 is YENEEA. In the case of this clonotype: This clone may be a read error of a much larger clone one base away.

TCRdb recomputed calls from the reads with MiXCR, one row per CDR3 protein. In the table there are under 250,000 distinct CDR3 sequences, 29% of which are singletons. The material was a blood sample, obtained at baseline and on roughly day 110 from a kidney transplant recipient. The clonotype originates from a male patient in his thirties who had COVID-19 and was a kidney transplant recipient. The graft donor may have contributed some T cells. The J gene is TRBJ1-2, the V gene TRBV11-3; D call uncertain. The DNA for the CDR3 is TGTGCCAGCAGCAGACCCCGCGATCTCGGAAAGGCCTATGGCTACACCTTC. Its protein is CASSRPRDLGKAYGYTF.